Shown below are 18 T cell receptor beta chains from a single sample sequenced in a study of OX40 agonist ivuxolimab in advanced cancers. Produced via immunoSEQ multiplex PCR; TCRdb's table is partial and in-frame only. The data contain about 84,000 clones, around 90% of them singletons. The sequenced sample was CD4+ or CD8+ T cells sorted from blood, obtained in a trial of the OX40 agonist ivuxolimab. The receptors shown here come from an adult with an advanced solid tumor such as melanoma, head and neck, liver or kidney cancer.

The gene calls are TRBV21-1 and TRBJ2-5. TRBV21-1 is noted as a pseudogene. The CDR3 runs to 16 residues. CDR3 residues: CASPSRGRGAGETQYF. The CDR3 DNA sequence: TGTGCCAGCCCTTCCCGGGGTCGGGGCGCTGGGGAGACCCAGTACTTC.

The chain recombines TRBV19 with TRBJ2-1, with TRBD2 as a possible D gene (6 bases). This CDR3 region has 16 residues. Germline CDR1 LNHDA, CDR2 SQIVND (reference sequence). Trimming stripped 3 bases from V and 3 bases from J, with 15 bases between. The CDR3 DNA follows: TGTGCCAGTAGTATCGGGGACTTGGGCAGCTACAATGAGCAGTTCTTC. It yields the protein CASSIGDLGSYNEQFF. Drawing the rest from reference TRBV19 and TRBJ2-1, the complete variable domain is DGGITQSPKYLFRKEGQNVTLSCEQNLNHDAMYWYRQDPGQGLRLIYYSQIVNDFQKGDIAEGYSVSREKKESFPLTVTSAQKNPTAFYLCASSIGDLGSYNEQFFGPGTRLTVL.

J is TRBJ2-7 and V is TRBV6-6; 10 nucleotides line up with TRBD2. Germline V gene sequence: CDR1 MNHNY, CDR2 SVGAGI (reference sequence). The ends lost 6 bases at V and 3 bases at J; junction bases unmatched: 11. The CDR3 length is 16 residues. CDR3 region: CASSLTSGISSYEQYF. The CDR3 DNA is TGTGCCAGCAGCCTTACTAGCGGGATATCAAGCTACGAGCAGTACTTC.

This chain joins TRBV28 and TRBJ1-5; maybe TRBD1 (5 bases). This CDR3 is built from 16 residues. V was cut by 5 bases and J by 0 bases, with 14 bases left in between. The germline V gene has CDR1 MDHEN and CDR2 SYDVKM. The CDR3 DNA is TGTGCCAGCAGTGTCAGGGTCCGCCATAGCAATCAGCCCCAGCATTTT. Its translation is CASSVRVRHSNQPQHF.

V is TRBV21-1 and J is TRBJ2-1; the table's D gene call, TRBD2, was not cross checked with the DNA. TRBV21-1 corresponds to a pseudogene. The CDR3 is made up of 14 amino acids. CDR3 in DNA: TGTGCCAGCAGAGGACTAGCGGGAGTAAATGAGCAGTTCTTC. It encodes CASRGLAGVNEQFF.

V and J are TRBV15 and TRBJ2-5; 7 bases are shared with TRBD2. J was trimmed by 5 bases and V by 6 bases; bases with no gene match: 6. Per germline, CDR1 LNHNV and CDR2 YYDKDF (reference sequence). The CDR3 runs to 13 residues. The CDR3 region has the DNA TGTGCCACCAGTCGGGGGAGGGCCGAGACCCAGTACTTC. This codes for CATSRGRAETQYF.

This clone was detected only a few times. The V and J genes are TRBV27 and TRBJ2-2; a weak D match, TRBD1 (6 bases). Trimming shortened V by 4 bases and J by 2 bases, and 20 bases separated the two germline ends. The CDR3 has 18 amino acids. CDR1 is MNHEY, CDR2 SMNVEV, per germline (reference sequence). CDR3: CASSSQPLGTYNTGELFF. The CDR3 coding sequence is TGTGCCAGCAGTTCACAGCCCCTCGGGACATATAACACCGGGGAGCTGTTTTTT.

The rearrangement links TRBV28 to TRBJ1-1, with a tentative D call TRBD1 (5 bases). Looked up from germline, CDR1 is MDHEN and CDR2 is SYDVKM. CDR3 length: 14 amino acids. The V gene lost 5 bases and the J gene lost 5 bases, with 15 bases spanning the gap. CDR3 region: CASSLGTEYTEAFF. CDR3 DNA: TGTGCCAGCAGTCTGGGGACCGAATATACTGAAGCTTTCTTT.

J is TRBJ2-1 and V is TRBV19; tentatively, D is TRBD2 (6 bases). The V end was cut by 4 bases, the J end by 5 bases, with 12 bases between. Germline V gene sequence: CDR1 LNHDA, CDR2 SQIVND (reference sequence). CDR3 length: 14 amino acids. Written as DNA, the CDR3 is TGTGCCAGTAGTACCCGACTAGGAAACAATGAGCAGTTCTTC. It encodes CASSTRLGNNEQFF.

The J gene is TRBJ1-4, the V gene TRBV7-2; D is undetermined. This CDR3 has 15 amino acids. V was trimmed by 5 bases and J by 8 bases, leaving 18 bases between them. CDR1 is SGHTA and CDR2 is FQGNSA in the germline V gene. For the CDR3, the DNA is TGTGCCAGCAGCCGAAGAGGGCAATTCGGGGAAAAACTGTTTTTT. This sequence encodes CASSRRGQFGEKLFF.

The chain joins TRBV2 to TRBJ2-7; D ambiguous. V was shortened by 2 bases and J by 4 bases, with 3 bases between the two germline ends. Germline V gives CDR1 SNHLY, CDR2 FYNNEI. The CDR3 length is 11 residues. CDR3 nucleotide sequence: TGTGCCAGCAGTGAACTGTACGAGCAGTACTTC. Protein sequence: CASSELYEQYF. The full variable domain, its missing parts supplied by reference TRBV2 and TRBJ2-7, is EPEVTQTPSHQVTQMGQEVILRCVPISNHLYFYWYRQILGQKVEFLVSFYNNEISEKSEIFDDQFSVERPDGSNFTLKIRSTKLEDSAMYFCASSELYEQYFGPGTRLTVT.

The chain couples TRBV29-1 to TRBJ2-6, with 7 bases lining up with TRBD1. This CDR3 comprises 14 residues. CDR1 is SQVTM and CDR2 is ANQGSEA in the germline V gene. V lost 5 bases, J lost 2 bases, and 3 bases stayed unmatched. In DNA form, the CDR3 reads TGCAGCGTTCAAGGGGGCGCTGGGGCCAACGTCCTGACTTTC. The encoded protein is CSVQGGAGANVLTF.

The chain recombines TRBV6-1 with TRBJ1-5; tentative D call: TRBD1 (5 bases). The CDR3 extends over 12 amino acids. Germline CDR1 MNHNS, CDR2 SASEGT. Trimming took off 6 bases at V and 9 bases at J, with 12 bases between the two ends. The CDR3 protein is CASSRVKTPQHF. The CDR3 bases are TGTGCCAGCAGCAGGGTGAAAACGCCCCAGCATTTT.

The CDR3 here is CASSPGAGQPQHF. The CDR3 DNA reads as TGTGCCAGCTCACCGGGGGCGGGACAGCCCCAGCATTTT. The genes are TRBV18 and TRBJ1-5, with D possibly TRBD1 on 6 matching bases. Germline V gene sequence: CDR1 KGHSH, CDR2 LQKENI. V gave up 3 bases and J gave up 7 bases, with 10 bases separating them. This CDR3 is built from 13 residues. Full variable domain (missing parts from reference TRBV18 and TRBJ1-5): NAGVMQNPRHLVRRRGQEARLRCSPMKGHSHVYWYRQLPEEGLKFMVYLQKENIIDESGMPKERFSAEFPKEGPSILRIQQVVRGDSAAYFCASSPGAGQPQHFGDGTRLSIL.

V gene TRBV5-6 combines with J gene TRBJ1-2; D is perhaps TRBD1 (6 bases). Germline V gene data show CDR1 as SGHDT and CDR2 as YYEEEE. V lost 4 bases and J 7 bases, leaving 20 bases between the germline ends. The CDR3 has 15 amino acids. The CDR3 DNA reads as TGTGCCAGCAGCGTGAGGAGGACAGTACTAACTGGCTACACCTTC. Translated: CASSVRRTVLTGYTF.

The chain links TRBV19 to TRBJ1-5; 12 bases agree with TRBD1. Per germline, CDR1 LNHDA and CDR2 SQIVND (reference sequence). After removal of 4 bases from V and 6 bases from J, the junction contained 4 bases not matched to a gene. This CDR3 is 15 amino acids long. The CDR3 nucleotides are TGTGCCAGTAGTAGGGGACAGGGGGCCGGTCAGCCCCAGCATTTT. Translation gives CASSRGQGAGQPQHF.

The chain uses TRBV10-1 and TRBJ2-2; D unresolved. V dropped 3 bases and J dropped 1 base, with 9 bases sitting between them. The CDR3 is made up of 15 amino acids. Germline CDR1 is WNHNN and CDR2 is SYGVQD (reference sequence). CDR3 protein: CASSEGSLNTGELFF. The CDR3 DNA reads as TGCGCCAGCAGTGAAGGCAGCTTGAACACCGGGGAGCTGTTTTTT.

The J gene is TRBJ2-3, the V gene TRBV7-3; 9 nucleotides match TRBD1. V lost 5 bases to trimming and J lost 1 base; unmatched junction nucleotides: 4. The CDR3 sequence is 15 residues long. Per germline, CDR1 SGHTA and CDR2 FQGTGA. The CDR3, as DNA: TGTGCCAGCAGCGTCCGGACAGGGGGCACAGATACGCAGTATTTT. Its translation is CASSVRTGGTDTQYF.